This T cell receptor (beta chain) was recovered during a study of neoadjuvant anti-PD-1 for oral cavity cancer (dated by TCRdb to about 2021). About the full investigation: Before undergoing curative-intent surgical resection, most patients got three to four biweekly nivolumab doses at 3 mg/kg. The parent correlative cohort had about eleven patients and a response rate of 30% to 35%. For patients who did not progress, a fourth nivolumab dose was given around day 43, followed by definitive surgical resection on days 50-56. Patients with complete response, partial response or stable disease by RECIST 1.1 were defined as responders, whereas patients with progression were defined as non-responders.

Results and caveats for the whole study, not just this receptor: Within PBMCs, T cell clonality (Gini index) was significantly higher in non-responders than responders after neoadjuvant nivolumab. Higher pretreatment blood Treg/Th17 ratios correlated with higher pretreatment blood TCRbeta clonality and lower post-treatment tumor TCRbeta clonality. The TCR analyses had only a few patients in each response group, and the authors called for validation in larger cohorts.

The time point label corresponds to: after neoadjuvant nivolumab, at surgical resection. None of the patients had received prior systemic or radiation treatment, and all were newly diagnosed with stage II-IVA oral cavity squamous cell carcinoma. The cohort consisted of patients with HPV-negative, locally advanced oral cavity squamous cell carcinoma. No culture maintenance or expansion was done, as the peripheral blood mononuclear cells went straight to analysis. The samples were obtained from a longitudinal correlative study of a single-arm phase II trial testing neoadjuvant nivolumab in oral cavity squamous cell carcinoma. Subject-matched pre- and post-treatment PBMCs and tumors from three responders and three non-responders were subjected to genomic DNA-based TCRbeta sequencing. Peripheral blood mononuclear cells were collected once before nivolumab treatment and again after treatment, at the time of surgery. The Maxwell RSC DNA from Cells kit was used to isolate genomic DNA from PBMCs.

PBMC libraries used mostly 450 to 500 ng of input genomic DNA for deep sequencing, with six replicates per sample. The immunoSEQ hsTCRbeta kit was used to prepare TCRbeta libraries according to the manufacturer's instructions. An Illumina NovaSeq 6000 S4 flow cell was used to sequence the final libraries, which had first been combined to 3 nM. On the authors' methods: Raw data preprocessing and quality control were performed with the immunoSEQ Analyzer. The analysis was limited to productive rearrangements, and each clonotype was defined by a unique CDR3 amino acid sequence. Repertoire clonality was estimated as the Gini-Simpson index, which was calculated using the R package tcR. Student's t test was used to compare Gini indices, while Pearson correlation assessed associations with tumor size change. TCRdb obtained this table from immuneACCESS and retained in-frame rearrangements with V and J assigned. These tables miss some clones; where compared with another copy, unresolved V genes account for less than half of the shortfall, and the remainder is unexplained. The DNA was the basis for D and trimming; V, J and clone size are from that table. Within this sample are tens of thousands of clones, with approximately 80% of them counted one time only. 4.5% to 5% of the sample comes from the top ten.

Its CDR3 holds 14 amino acids, cysteine through phenylalanine. The DNA shown is the 42-base CDR3, in frame from base 1. For CDR1 and CDR2, the germline V gene (reference sequence) lists MNHEY and SMNVEV. V is pruned by 6 bases and J by 7 bases, leaving 5 bases of the junction without a gene match. This clone was seen at least ten times. The target of this receptor is not known. Base qualities are not recorded, but no much larger clone differs from it by a single base. This TCR came from a person between 40 and 80 years old with oral cavity squamous cell carcinoma. Source: PBMCs, taken after nivolumab (anti-PD-1) treatment. Recombination joined TRBV27 with TRBJ1-5; the junction holds 11 bases that match TRBD1. The bases are TGTGCCAGCAGCACGGGGACAGGGGGGCAGCCCCAGCATTTT. Translated, it gives CASSTGTGGQPQHF.